The sequence of this T cell receptor beta chain was determined in a study of CD8 T cells in ankylosing spondylitis. Quantitative 5'-RACE with molecular barcodes was used to make the TCR beta libraries. TCRdb called the 5' RACE reads again in MiXCR, with one record for every CDR3 protein. The sample contains some 130,000 distinct CDR3 sequences, about 13% of which appear only once. Study findings and constraints: Characteristic, it appeared, of ankylosing spondylitis blood was a TCR beta motif of about eight highly homologous variants. From matched ankylosing spondylitis synovial fluid, disease-linked clones were reportedly recovered at significantly enriched levels.

Comments on this clonotype: The target antigen is unknown.

V shed 7 bases and J shed 2 bases, with 8 bases lying between them. Germline V gene data show CDR1 as LGHDT and CDR2 as YNNKEL (reference sequence). This CDR3 spans 13 amino acids. The chain couples TRBV3-1 to TRBJ2-2; D not certain. The sequencing sample was made of blood, either unsorted or a sorted T cell fraction (not recorded which). The receptor's source is a female donor with ankylosing spondylitis or in good health (not recorded which). The chain's CDR3 is CASNDLNTGELFF. The DNA for the CDR3 is TGTGCCAGCAACGACCTAAACACCGGGGAGCTGTTTTTT.